A single TCR beta chain is shown here with its context. This sample stems from a study of blood T cell repertoires in COVID-19. The protocol was immunoSEQ multiplex PCR, while the TCRdb copy is restricted to in-frame clones and leaves out a portion. The table has over 300,000 clones, about 89% seen once. Germline CDR1 and CDR2: SNHLY and FYNNEI. The V and J ends lost 1 base and 6 bases respectively, with 6 bases between them. CDR3 length equals 12 residues. The clonotype comes from a woman in her 40s who had recovered from COVID-19. The gene calls are TRBV2 and TRBJ1-1; no clear D. The sequenced material came from PBMCs or T cells enriched from blood (not recorded which). CDR3 sequence (DNA): TGTGCCAGCAGTGAAGTATTCCCTGAAGCTTTCTTT. Translating gives CASSEVFPEAFF.